What follows are 24 T cell receptor delta chains derived from one specimen sequenced in a study of gamma-delta chains in newborns, infants, children. TCRdb redid clone calling on the reads using CATT. The repertoire holds 7,500 to 10,000 delta-chain clones, with 22% as singletons. Sequencing was done on a sample of blood. The source is a child who was a newborn, infant or young child, either healthy, febrile or measles-vaccinated (not recorded which).

As regards this clone: This sequence may be a read error, since a much larger clone differs from it by one base. CDR3 sequence: CACDPLNTDKIIF. CDR3 coding DNA: TGTGCCTGTGACCCCTTAAACACCGATAAAATCATCTTT. This chain uses TRDV2 with TRDJ1; no firm D call. The germline V gene encodes CDR1 GEAIGNYY and CDR2 EKD. CDR3 length: 13 amino acids.

A note on this clone: With a much larger clone just one base away, this may be a read error. The V gene is TRDV2, the J gene TRDJ3, with 9 bases fitting TRDD3. Looked up from germline, CDR1 is GEAIGNYY and CDR2 is EKD. The length of the CDR3 is 20 residues. The CDR3 reads CACDLLGDPTSSWDTRKMFF. The DNA for the CDR3 is TGTGCCTGTGACCTACTGGGGGACCCAACCAGCTCCTGGGACACCCGAAAGATGTTTTTC.

This chain links TRDV2 with TRDJ1, with 12 bases aligning to TRDD3. The V segment lost 3 bases and the J segment 2 bases; nucleotides outside the gene matches: 21. Per germline, CDR1 GEAIGNYY and CDR2 EKD. This CDR3 region has 21 residues. The CDR3 reads CACDSILGDTPRRIRTDKLIF. The CDR3, as DNA: TGTGCCTGTGACTCAATACTGGGGGATACCCCCAGGAGAATAAGGACCGATAAACTCATCTTT.

Sample share makes this clone medium-sized. The CDR3: CACDTLNPLTTDWGIRRTDKLIF. CDR3 nucleotides: TGTGCCTGTGACACCCTTAATCCCCTCACAACAGACTGGGGGATCCGTCGGACCGATAAACTCATCTTT. This chain uses TRDV2 with TRDJ1, with TRDD3 matching 10 bases. J was trimmed by 2 bases and V by 0 bases; bases with no gene match: 26. The length of the CDR3 is 23 residues. The germline V gene encodes CDR1 GEAIGNYY and CDR2 EKD.

This clone is classed as medium-sized. This chain links TRDV2 with TRDJ1, with 7 bases aligning to TRDD3. Unmatched junction bases numbered 14, after V lost 3 bases and J lost 2 bases. Per the germline V gene, CDR1 is GEAIGNYY and CDR2 is EKD. CDR3 length equals 17 residues. The CDR3 spells CACDSILGTPSTDKLIF. In DNA form, the CDR3 reads TGTGCCTGTGACTCCATACTGGGGACGCCTTCGACCGATAAACTCATCTTT.

This chain uses TRDV2 with TRDJ1, with 12 bases lining up with TRDD3. The CDR3 sequence is 19 residues long. The V gene's germline CDR1 is GEAIGNYY and CDR2 EKD. J gave up 4 bases and V 2 bases, and 16 bases lay outside the gene matches. CDR3 nucleotide sequence: TGTGCCTGTGACATACTTGCTGGGGGATACGATCGGGTAGGCGATAAACTCATCTTT. This sequence encodes CACDILAGGYDRVGDKLIF.

J is TRDJ1 and V is TRDV2, with D unresolved. CDR1 is GEAIGNYY, CDR2 EKD, per germline. V was shortened by 3 bases and J by 0 bases, with 10 bases between the two germline ends. This CDR3 spans 14 amino acids. The CDR3 protein is CACDYAPHTDKLIF. CDR3 sequence (DNA): TGTGCCTGTGACTACGCCCCACACACCGATAAACTCATCTTT.

By its share, this clone is medium-sized. CDR3 residues: CACDSLLGDSSSWDTRQMFF. CDR3 nucleotides: TGTGCCTGTGACTCCCTACTGGGGGACTCTAGCTCCTGGGACACCCGACAGATGTTTTTC. The genes are TRDV2 and TRDJ3, with TRDD3 matching 9 bases. The CDR3 loop spans 20 amino acids. CDR1 and CDR2 from the germline V gene are GEAIGNYY and EKD. J lost 0 bases, V lost 3 bases, and 11 bases had no gene match.

The chain links TRDV2 to TRDJ1; a possible D gene is TRDD3 (6 bases). Trimming cost V 0 bases and J 3 bases, with 25 bases left between them. The germline V gene encodes CDR1 GEAIGNYY and CDR2 EKD. The CDR3 spans 19 residues. The CDR3 protein is CACDTIGSGDGRSADKLIF. CDR3 nucleotides: TGTGCCTGTGACACCATCGGCTCTGGGGATGGGCGGAGTGCCGATAAACTCATCTTT.

Remarks on this clone: A read error is the likely source, as a far larger clone sits one nucleotide away. This chain links TRDV2 with TRDJ1, with D possibly being TRDD3 (7 bases). Germline assignment: CDR1 GEAIGNYY and CDR2 EKD. With 1 base removed from V and 0 bases from J, the gap between germline ends came to 47 bases. The CDR3 covers 27 residues. Here the CDR3 reads CACDTLPSYSSGDIDPTQIPYTDKLIF. The CDR3 DNA is TGTGCCTGTGACACGCTGCCGTCCTACTCATCCGGGGATATCGATCCTACACAGATCCCCTACACCGATAAACTCATCTTT.

The rearrangement uses TRDV2 and TRDJ1; D might be TRDD3 (6 bases). The V end was cut by 1 base, the J end by 0 bases, with 32 bases between. The CDR3 has 22 amino acids. Germline V gives CDR1 GEAIGNYY, CDR2 EKD. In DNA, the CDR3 is TGTGCCTGTGACACGGTAATATCAAAGGGGATCCCAGGAACATTGTACACCGATAAACTCATCTTT. It codes for CACDTVISKGIPGTLYTDKLIF.

This clone has a handful of counts. V gene TRDV2 combines with J gene TRDJ1; the match to TRDD3 covers 8 bases. CDR3 length equals 15 residues. The J segment lost 0 bases and the V segment lost 2 bases, leaving 4 bases of the junction unmatched. CDR1 GEAIGNYY and CDR2 EKD come from the germline V gene. This chain's CDR3 is CACDKLGDNTDKLIF. CDR3 coding DNA: TGTGCCTGTGACAAGCTGGGGGACAACACCGATAAACTCATCTTT.

This clone has more than one count but fewer than ten. The chain carries TRDV2 and TRDJ1; TRDD3 matches 7 bases. Trimming took 9 bases from V and 0 from J; bases not matched to a gene: 9. The germline V gene encodes CDR1 GEAIGNYY and CDR2 EKD. CDR3 length equals 14 residues. CDR3 region: CATSGGSDTDKLIF. In nucleotides, the CDR3 is TGTGCCACTTCGGGGGGATCGGACACCGATAAACTCATCTTT.

About this clone itself: This may be a read error: a much more frequent sequence differs by one nucleotide. Other DNA sequences in this specimen translate into the identical CDR3. The genes are TRDV2 and TRDJ1; a weak D match, TRDD3 (6 bases). The germline V gene encodes CDR1 GEAIGNYY and CDR2 EKD. The CDR3 is made up of 16 amino acids. The CDR3 spells CACDSMGGPYTDKLIF. DNA for the CDR3: TGCGCCTGTGACTCGATGGGGGGCCCGTACACCGATAAACTCATCTTT.

This clone was seen more than once but under ten times. This same CDR3 is encoded by further DNA sequences in the sample. CDR3 in DNA: TGTGCCTGTGACACGGGATACGCGAGCTCCTGGGACACCCGACAGATGTTTTTC. This gives the protein CACDTGYASSWDTRQMFF. The chain combines TRDV2 with TRDJ3, with 8 bases identical to TRDD3. The trim removed 1 base at V and 0 bases at J, leaving 4 bases unmatched. CDR1 is GEAIGNYY, CDR2 EKD, per germline. This CDR3 is built from 18 residues.

The V call is TRDV2, the J call TRDJ1, with D tentatively TRDD2 (6 bases). Trimming pared 3 bases from V and 0 bases from J, leaving 34 bases between. CDR3 length: 22 amino acids. Germline V gene lookup returns CDR1 GEAIGNYY and CDR2 EKD. CDR3 coding DNA: TGTGCCTGTGACCCCTTGGGAGGAACAGGGCTTCCTTGGGTCAAATACACCGATAAACTCATCTTT. As protein: CACDPLGGTGLPWVKYTDKLIF.

The chain combines TRDV2 with TRDJ3; D not certain. The CDR3 has 18 residues. V was shortened by 3 bases and J by 0 bases, with 14 bases between the two germline ends. Germline CDR1 is GEAIGNYY and CDR2 is EKD. CDR3 loop: CACDPTEGSSWDTRQMFF. Written as DNA, the CDR3 is TGTGCCTGTGACCCGACGGAGGGAAGCTCCTGGGACACCCGACAGATGTTTTTC.

J is TRDJ1 and V is TRDV3; possibly TRDD2 for D (6 bases). The CDR3 has 17 residues. Trimming removed 2 bases from V and 7 bases from J, with 29 bases in between. CDR1 and CDR2 from the germline V gene are TVYSNPD and GDNSRS (reference sequence). CDR3 in amino acids: CAFWSPTLGLISGKLIF. In DNA form, the CDR3 reads TGTGCCTTTTGGTCTCCTACGCTGGGACTTATCTCGGGTAAACTCATCTTT.

This clone was observed a handful of times. As DNA, the CDR3 is TGTGCCTGTGACACCGTAGGAGGAAGTACTGGGGTCGACGATAAACTCATCTTT. Its protein is CACDTVGGSTGVDDKLIF. The chain joins TRDV2 to TRDJ1; 7 bases align to TRDD3. V was pared by 0 bases and J by 4 bases, with 16 bases of the junction left unmatched. The CDR3 is 18 residues long. Germline CDR1 and CDR2: GEAIGNYY and EKD.

About this clone itself: One base away lies a much larger clone, so this may be a sequencing read error. CDR3 coding DNA: TGTGCCTGTGACACCGCTCCTGAGAGGGGCGCCGATAAACTCATCTTT. Residues: CACDTAPERGADKLIF. The gene calls are TRDV2 and TRDJ1; D unresolved. Trimming pared 0 bases from V and 3 bases from J, leaving 16 bases between. The CDR3 is 16 residues long. Germline lookup yields CDR1 GEAIGNYY and CDR2 EKD.

This clone was observed a few times. This chain links TRDV2 with TRDJ1, with TRDD3 identical over 8 bases. CDR3 length: 16 amino acids. Trimming removed 5 bases from V and 4 bases from J; junction bases left unmatched: 14. The germline gives CDR1 GEAIGNYY, CDR2 EKD. CDR3: CACVGLGDTAGDKLIF. DNA of the CDR3: TGTGCCTGTGTTGGCTTAGGGGATACAGCAGGCGATAAACTCATCTTT.

By share of the sample, this clone is large. The rearrangement links TRDV2 to TRDJ1; weak D call: TRDD3 (6 bases). Germline assignment: CDR1 GEAIGNYY and CDR2 EKD. The V gene lost 3 bases and the J gene lost 1 base, with 14 bases spanning the gap. The CDR3 is 15 amino acids. The CDR3 sequence is CACDQVGGSTDKLIF. CDR3 DNA: TGTGCCTGTGACCAAGTTGGGGGGAGCACCGATAAACTCATCTTT.

The V gene is TRDV2, the J gene TRDJ1; 9 nucleotides align to TRDD3. J was trimmed by 3 bases and V by 4 bases; bases with no gene match: 11. The CDR3 spans 16 residues. CDR1 and CDR2 from the germline V gene are GEAIGNYY and EKD. The DNA for the CDR3 is TGTGCCTGTGAGGTCCAACTGGGGGACTCACCCGATAAACTCATCTTT. Amino acids: CACEVQLGDSPDKLIF.

This clone was seen only a few times. Other DNA sequences in this sample translate to the same CDR3. J is TRDJ1 and V is TRDV2; the match to TRDD3 covers 10 bases. J gave up 0 bases and V 3 bases, and 18 bases lay outside the gene matches. The germline V gene encodes CDR1 GEAIGNYY and CDR2 EKD. The CDR3 length is 20 residues. The CDR3 sequence is CACDAIEGDTQYPYTDKLIF. CDR3 bases: TGTGCCTGTGACGCCATAGAGGGGGATACGCAATATCCTTACACCGATAAACTCATCTTT.